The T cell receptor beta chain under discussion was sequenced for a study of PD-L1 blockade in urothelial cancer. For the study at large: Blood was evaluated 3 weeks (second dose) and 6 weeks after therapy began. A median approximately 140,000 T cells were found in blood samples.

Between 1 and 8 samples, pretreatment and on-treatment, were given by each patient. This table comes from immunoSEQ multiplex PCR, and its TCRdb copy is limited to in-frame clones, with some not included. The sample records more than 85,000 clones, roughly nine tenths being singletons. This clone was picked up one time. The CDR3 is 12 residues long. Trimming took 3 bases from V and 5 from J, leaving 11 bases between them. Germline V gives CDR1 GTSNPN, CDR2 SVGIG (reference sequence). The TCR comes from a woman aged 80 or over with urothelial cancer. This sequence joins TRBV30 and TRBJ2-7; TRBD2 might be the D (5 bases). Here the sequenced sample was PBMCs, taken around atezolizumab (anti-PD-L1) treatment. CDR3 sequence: CAWRRGPNEQYF. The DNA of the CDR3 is TGTGCCTGGAGGCGAGGGCCTAACGAGCAGTACTTC.